The rows below give T cell receptor beta chains drawn from one sample of a study of T-cell memory formation after mild COVID-19. TCRdb itself ran the 5' RACE reads through MiXCR, one entry per CDR3 protein. The sample contains hundreds of thousands of distinct CDR3 sequences, roughly 20% of which appear only once. Sequencing was carried out using PBMCs or a T cell subset sorted from them (not recorded which). The receptors were gathered from an adult woman who had mild COVID-19 (a few samples of this study predate the infection). Cell type and time point are not known. Both conserved end residues are part of each CDR3. The order of the fields is D gene, clone size, V gene, J gene, CDR3 protein, CDR3 DNA. D genes are given only for firm matches. For some rows the clone size is stated as once, few or many, or as a class when expanded; others skip it.

TRBD1	NA	TRBV19	TRBJ1-1	CANGQGISEAFF	TGTGCCAACGGACAGGGGATATCTGAAGCTTTCTTT
NA	few	TRBV29-1	TRBJ1-1	CSVGGGAIAEAFF	TGCAGCGTTGGGGGAGGGGCCATTGCTGAAGCTTTCTTT
TRBD2	few	TRBV11-3	TRBJ2-1	CASGRDYPPNEQFF	TGTGCCAGCGGACGGGACTACCCACCCAATGAGCAGTTCTTC
NA	few	TRBV5-5	TRBJ2-1	CASSPVVNEQFF	TGTGCCAGCAGCCCAGTTGTGAATGAGCAGTTCTTC
TRBD2	NA	TRBV29-1	TRBJ2-5	CSAGTSVWETQYF	TGCAGCGCCGGGACTAGCGTCTGGGAGACCCAGTACTTC
NA	NA	TRBV2	TRBJ1-1	CASSARRAGLNTEAFF	TGTGCCAGCAGTGCCCGTAGGGCAGGATTGAACACTGAAGCTTTCTTT
NA	NA	TRBV15	TRBJ2-3	CATSRAARRADTQYF	TGTGCCACCAGCAGAGCTGCCCGCCGGGCAGATACGCAGTATTTT
NA	NA	TRBV11-2	TRBJ2-5	CASRRLQGGMQETQYF	TGTGCCAGCAGGCGACTCCAGGGAGGAATGCAAGAGACCCAGTACTTC
NA	NA	TRBV12-3/TRBV12-4	TRBJ2-3	CASIKGGVGTDTQYF	TGTGCCAGCATTAAAGGGGGAGTCGGCACAGATACGCAGTATTTT
NA	few	TRBV7-6	TRBJ2-5	CASSLPALRGQGETQYF	TGTGCCAGCAGCTTACCCGCGCTGCGGGGGCAGGGGGAGACCCAGTACTTC
NA	NA	TRBV10-3	TRBJ2-7	CATMGVDYEQYF	TGTGCCACCATGGGCGTTGACTACGAGCAGTACTTC
TRBD1	NA	TRBV4-1	TRBJ2-1	CASTRGQGFLPPVYNEQFF	TGCGCCAGCACGAGGGGACAGGGGTTTTTGCCGCCGGTTTACAATGAGCAGTTCTTC
TRBD1	NA	TRBV7-9	TRBJ1-2	CASSSNLRTGFSGYTF	TGTGCCAGCAGCTCCAACCTACGGACAGGGTTCTCTGGCTACACCTTC
NA	NA	TRBV4-1	TRBJ2-3	CASSQDARTRAGHDTQYF	TGCGCCAGCAGCCAAGATGCCCGTACGCGGGCGGGCCACGATACGCAGTATTTT
NA	NA	TRBV6-5	TRBJ1-6	CASSYYRASNNSPLHF	TGTGCCAGCAGTTACTACCGGGCCTCGAATAATTCACCCCTCCACTTT
TRBD1	NA	TRBV5-1	TRBJ2-7	CASTRDRAGEQYF	TGCGCCAGCACCCGGGACAGGGCGGGGGAGCAGTACTTC
NA	NA	TRBV12-3/TRBV12-4	TRBJ2-6	CASSFWGSGANVLTF	TGTGCCAGCAGTTTCTGGGGCTCTGGGGCCAACGTCCTGACTTTC
NA	NA	TRBV20-1	TRBJ2-2	CSAGTEMNTGELFF	TGCAGTGCAGGGACGGAAATGAACACCGGGGAGCTGTTTTTT
NA	NA	TRBV20-1	TRBJ2-1	CSARVVAGTNEQFF	TGCAGTGCTAGAGTGGTGGCGGGTACCAATGAGCAGTTCTTC
TRBD1	NA	TRBV7-8	TRBJ2-1	CATIGQVSYNEQFF	TGTGCCACAATCGGACAGGTCTCCTACAATGAGCAGTTCTTC
NA	NA	TRBV20-1	TRBJ2-7	CSGVYSRQSYEQYF	TGCAGTGGGGTTTACTCCCGTCAGAGCTACGAGCAGTACTTC
TRBD2	NA	TRBV7-9	TRBJ2-1	CASSHTGGTHSYNEQFF	TGTGCCAGCAGCCATACGGGGGGGACCCACTCCTACAATGAGCAGTTCTTC
NA	once	TRBV6-2/TRBV6-3	TRBJ2-1	CASSVASVADPYNEQFF	TGTGCCAGCAGTGTCGCGTCCGTGGCAGACCCATACAATGAGCAGTTCTTC
TRBD1	NA	TRBV9	TRBJ2-2	CASSAARGPGELFF	TGTGCCAGCAGCGCCGCAAGGGGGCCTGGGGAGCTGTTTTTT